These 32 T cell receptor beta chains were all obtained from the same sample, sequenced in a study of response to subunit inactivated influenza vaccine. TCRdb redid the calling of the RT-PCR reads with MiXCR, one entry per CDR3 protein. The sample includes around 710,000 distinct CDR3 sequences, approximately 13% seen only once; the top ten take approximately 7%. Sequences were derived from PBMCs from blood, sampled approximately 15 days before vaccination. These TCRs come from a man between 45 and 60 years old who received an inactivated influenza vaccine.

This clonotype was detected only a few times. The chain joins TRBV20-1 to TRBJ2-3, with 9 bases lining up with TRBD1. The CDR3 is made up of 14 amino acids. Germline-derived CDR1 and CDR2 are DFQATT and SNEGSKA (reference sequence). The V segment lost 5 bases and the J segment 5 bases; nucleotides outside the gene matches: 8. CDR3 nucleotide sequence: TGCAGTGCTTGGTACAGGGGGCCGGGAGATACGCAGTATTTT. It specifies CSAWYRGPGDTQYF.

The table lists this clonotype with a few counts. The chain has TRBV6-5 and TRBJ2-1, with D possibly matching TRBD2 (6 bases). Trimming took off 0 bases at V and 0 bases at J, with 12 bases between the two ends. The germline V gene has CDR1 MNHEY and CDR2 SVGAGI. The CDR3 length is 17 residues. CDR3 region: CASSYSRGTPSYNEQFF. In nucleotides, the CDR3 is TGTGCCAGCAGTTACTCGAGAGGGACTCCCTCCTACAATGAGCAGTTCTTC.

The table lists this clonotype with many counts. The genes are TRBV5-1 and TRBJ2-1; D not certain. The length of the CDR3 is 16 residues. Trimming took 3 bases from V and 0 from J, leaving 13 bases between them. Germline values: CDR1 SGHRS, CDR2 YFSETQ. The CDR3 loop is CASSSVSQSSYNEQFF. In nucleotides, the CDR3 is TGCGCCAGCAGCTCCGTTAGCCAAAGCTCCTACAATGAGCAGTTCTTC.

This clonotype turned up a few times. This chain links TRBV4-3 with TRBJ1-1; D uncertain. V lost 0 bases and J lost 10, with 21 bases in between. Germline-derived CDR1 and CDR2 are LGHNA and YSLEER. The CDR3 length is 16 residues. The CDR3 DNA reads TGCGCCAGCAGCCAAGATCTCTCCGCAGGAACCCGAAGAGCTTTCTTT. As protein: CASSQDLSAGTRRAFF.

This clonotype was observed a handful of times. This rearrangement joins TRBV4-3 to TRBJ2-5; 8 positions match TRBD1. CDR1 LGHNA and CDR2 YSLEER come from the germline V gene. This CDR3 region has 15 residues. The trim removed 1 base at V and 3 bases at J, leaving 4 bases unmatched. CDR3 nucleotides: TGCGCCAGCAGCCAAGGGACAGGGAGAAAAGAGACCCAGTACTTC. Its protein is CASSQGTGRKETQYF.

This clonotype was seen a few times. The chain employs TRBV11-2 and TRBJ2-5; D call uncertain. This CDR3 has 14 amino acids. The V gene's germline CDR1 is SGHAT and CDR2 FQNNGV. Between the trimmed V and J ends, which lost 2 bases and 1 base, there was a span of 8 bases. The CDR3 DNA is TGTGCCAGCAGCTTAACGTACACCCAAGAGACCCAGTACTTC. Translated, it gives CASSLTYTQETQYF.

The rearrangement links TRBV12-3 or TRBV12-4 to TRBJ2-1; D perhaps matches TRBD2 (7 bases). This CDR3 is built from 17 residues. Trimming took 5 bases from V and 7 from J, leaving 24 bases between them. Written as DNA, the CDR3 is TGTGCCAGCAGTCCACTACTTACGGGGGGCCCGGGAAATGAGCAGTTCTTC. Translation gives CASSPLLTGGPGNEQFF.

This clonotype was counted at least ten times. The chain combines TRBV2 with TRBJ2-7; TRBD1 aligns across 8 bases. Germline trimming cut 3 bases from V and 0 bases from J; bases unmatched to any gene: 7. CDR3 length equals 16 residues. Germline V gene data show CDR1 as SNHLY and CDR2 as FYNNEI. CDR3 in DNA: TGTGCCAGCAGTGACCCGGGACAGGTGCACTCCTACGAGCAGTACTTC. Its translation is CASSDPGQVHSYEQYF.

The V and J genes are TRBV9 and TRBJ1-3; D gene ambiguous. With 4 bases removed from V and 0 bases from J, the gap between germline ends came to 11 bases. The length of the CDR3 is 15 residues. From germline, CDR1 is SGDLS and CDR2 YYNGEE. CDR3 loop: CASSTGRISGNTIYF. The CDR3 region has the DNA TGTGCCAGCAGCACCGGACGGATCTCTGGAAACACCATATATTTT. Supplemented by reference TRBV9 and TRBJ1-3, the full variable domain reads DSGVTQTPKHLITATGQRVTLRCSPRSGDLSVYWYQQSLDQGLQFLIQYYNGEERAKGNILERFSAQQFPDLHSELNLSSLELGDSALYFCASSTGRISGNTIYFGEGSWLTVV.

The chain links TRBV5-1 to TRBJ2-7; possibly TRBD1 for D (5 bases). Germline loops: CDR1 SGHRS, CDR2 YFSETQ. This CDR3 spans 13 amino acids. V was clipped by 4 bases and J by 6 bases, with 14 bases between them. The CDR3 is CASSRQGNGEQYF. In nucleotides, the CDR3 is TGCGCCAGCAGCCGCCAGGGAAACGGCGAGCAGTACTTC.

The chain uses TRBV3-1 and TRBJ2-1; D is uncertain. V dropped 0 bases and J dropped 7 bases, with 16 bases sitting between them. Germline V lookup: CDR1 LGHDT, CDR2 YNNKEL (reference sequence). The CDR3 is 16 residues long. In nucleotides, the CDR3 is TGTGCCAGCAGCCAAGACGACCTCAGGTCGAAGAATGAGCAGTTCTTC. Translated, it gives CASSQDDLRSKNEQFF.

This chain joins TRBV12-3 or TRBV12-4 and TRBJ1-5, with D possibly TRBD1 on 6 matching bases. The CDR3 loop spans 15 amino acids. V shed 6 bases and J shed 4 bases, with 16 bases lying between them. The CDR3 bases are TGTGCCAGCAGCCGTAACAGGGAAGGAAATCAGCCCCAGCATTTT. Translating gives CASSRNREGNQPQHF.

The rearrangement links TRBV13 to TRBJ1-4; D may be TRBD1 (6 bases). CDR1 and CDR2 from the germline V gene are PRHDT and FYEKMQ (reference sequence). V was cut by 6 bases and J by 4 bases, with 15 bases left in between. The CDR3 covers 15 residues. CDR3 protein: CASRNNRAGNEKLFF. The DNA for the CDR3 is TGTGCCAGCAGAAATAACAGGGCGGGTAATGAAAAACTGTTTTTT. Complete variable domain (other parts from reference TRBV13 and TRBJ1-4): AAGVIQSPRHLIKEKRETATLKCYPIPRHDTVYWYQQGPGQDPQFLISFYEKMQSDKGSIPDRFSAQQFSDYHSELNMSSLELGDSALYFCASRNNRAGNEKLFFGSGTQLSVL.

The chain has TRBV20-1 and TRBJ1-4; 12 nucleotides align to TRBD1. The CDR3 is 17 residues long. CDR1 and CDR2 (germline): DFQATT, SNEGSKA (reference sequence). Germline trimming cut 1 base from V and 5 bases from J; bases unmatched to any gene: 8. The CDR3 reads CSARGPGQGALNEKLFF. CDR3 DNA sequence: TGCAGTGCTAGAGGGCCGGGACAGGGGGCTCTGAATGAAAAACTGTTTTTT.

This clonotype appeared a few times. The chain employs TRBV7-2 and TRBJ1-1, with D hard to call. The CDR3 has 11 amino acids. Germline CDR1 and CDR2: SGHTA and FQGNSA. The germline V and J ends were trimmed by 5 bases and 8 bases, with 9 bases remaining between them. The CDR3 nucleotides are TGTGCCAGCAGCGGCCTAGGGGAAGCTTTCTTT. As protein: CASSGLGEAFF.

This clonotype showed up many times. This chain joins TRBV12-3 or TRBV12-4 and TRBJ1-1; TRBD1 matches at 12 bases. J was trimmed by 5 bases and V by 6 bases; bases with no gene match: 10. The CDR3 runs 16 residues. CDR3: CASSQGQGAEWTEAFF. The DNA of the CDR3 is TGTGCCAGCAGCCAGGGACAGGGGGCCGAATGGACTGAAGCTTTCTTT.

The chain couples TRBV20-1 to TRBJ1-1, with D uncertain. Trimming cost V 2 bases and J 1 base, with 2 bases left between them. This CDR3 has 11 amino acids. The germline V gene encodes CDR1 DFQATT and CDR2 SNEGSKA (reference sequence). The CDR3 DNA is TGCAGTGCTAGAAGGAACACTGAAGCTTTCTTT. Its translation is CSARRNTEAFF.

The chain uses TRBV5-1 and TRBJ2-1, with D unresolved. The CDR3 sequence is 15 residues long. Germline CDR1 reads SGHRS; CDR2 reads YFSETQ. The V gene lost 4 bases and the J gene lost 2 bases, with 13 bases spanning the gap. DNA of the CDR3: TGCGCCAGCAGCCCCCCAGTTAACCCCTACAATGAGCAGTTCTTC. Protein: CASSPPVNPYNEQFF. Filled out from reference TRBV5-1 and TRBJ2-1, the complete variable domain reads KAGVTQTPRYLIKTRGQQVTLSCSPISGHRSVSWYQQTPGQGLQFLFEYFSETQRNKGNFPGRFSGRQFSNSRSEMNVSTLELGDSALYLCASSPPVNPYNEQFFGPGTRLTVL.

The V and J genes are TRBV24-1 and TRBJ2-5, with 10 bases lining up with TRBD1. V lost 2 bases and J lost 4; bases outside the gene matches: 12. The CDR3 is made up of 18 amino acids. Germline CDR1 reads KGHDR; CDR2 reads SFDVKD. The CDR3 reads CATSDWASGTGVRETQYF. The CDR3 DNA is TGTGCCACCAGTGATTGGGCCTCGGGGACAGGGGTAAGAGAGACCCAGTACTTC.

In its sample, this clonotype was seen many times. The chain employs TRBV20-1 and TRBJ2-7; no clear D. The germline V gene has CDR1 DFQATT and CDR2 SNEGSKA (reference sequence). The CDR3 is 10 amino acids. The CDR3 coding sequence is TGCGCCTTCTCCACCTACGAGCAGTACTTC. It specifies CAFSTYEQYF.

V usage is TRBV6-1 and J usage is TRBJ2-1, with TRBD2 identical over 8 bases. CDR3 size: 15 residues. J was trimmed by 2 bases and V by 8 bases; bases with no gene match: 8. Germline loops: CDR1 MNHNS, CDR2 SASEGT. Here the CDR3 DNA reads TGTGCCAGCTGGCCAGCGGGAGCTGCCTACAATGAGCAGTTCTTC. It encodes CASWPAGAAYNEQFF.

This clonotype was counted only a few times. This chain uses TRBV15 with TRBJ1-2, with a tentative D call TRBD1 (6 bases). Trimming removed 3 bases at V and 5 bases at J, with 13 bases between. The CDR3 consists of 14 residues. CDR1 LNHNV and CDR2 YYDKDF come from the germline V gene (reference sequence). The CDR3 DNA reads as TGTGCCACCAGCAGCCCAGGGGAGGGTTATGGCTACACCTTC. Translation: CATSSPGEGYGYTF.

V is TRBV7-2 and J is TRBJ2-7; 7 bases fit TRBD1. CDR1 is SGHTA, CDR2 FQGNSA, per germline. Trimming removed 5 bases from V and 0 bases from J; junction bases left unmatched: 7. The CDR3 contains 15 residues. The CDR3 sequence: CASSTRTGHSYEQYF. The CDR3 coding sequence is TGTGCCAGCAGCACCCGGACAGGCCACTCCTACGAGCAGTACTTC.

This sequence joins TRBV4-1 and TRBJ2-1; the match to TRBD2 covers 11 bases. V lost 0 bases to trimming and J lost 2 bases; unmatched junction nucleotides: 6. The CDR3 has 18 residues. CDR1 is MGHRA, CDR2 YSYEKL, per germline. The CDR3 DNA reads as TGCGCCAGCAGCCAAGAACCTAGCGGGGGGATCGCCTACAATGAGCAGTTCTTC. Amino acids: CASSQEPSGGIAYNEQFF.

This chain joins TRBV7-2 and TRBJ2-1; D is perhaps TRBD2 (6 bases). V dropped 5 bases and J dropped 3 bases, with 11 bases sitting between them. The CDR3 loop spans 14 amino acids. CDR1 is SGHTA and CDR2 is FQGNSA in the germline V gene. CDR3 nucleotide sequence: TGTGCCAGCAGCCCCCGGGACTTCTACAATGAGCAGTTCTTC. It codes for CASSPRDFYNEQFF.

CDR3 in amino acids: CASSIGQARYNEQFF. CDR3 nucleotide sequence: TGTGCCAGCAGCATTGGACAGGCAAGGTACAATGAGCAGTTCTTC. The gene calls are TRBV5-5 and TRBJ2-1; 7 bases agree with TRBD1. CDR1 SGHKS and CDR2 YYEKEE come from the germline V gene (reference sequence). The CDR3 has 15 residues. J lost 4 bases, V lost 4 bases, and 8 bases had no gene match.

V and J are TRBV20-1 and TRBJ2-3; possibly TRBD1 for D (5 bases). Trimming removed 4 bases at V and 10 bases at J, with 15 bases between. CDR3 length equals 12 residues. Germline CDR1 is DFQATT and CDR2 is SNEGSKA (reference sequence). The chain's CDR3 is CSAIQGFGAQYF. The CDR3 bases are TGCAGTGCTATTCAGGGCTTTGGTGCGCAGTATTTT.

This chain uses TRBV12-3 or TRBV12-4 with TRBJ1-3; a weak D match, TRBD1 (5 bases). The CDR3 is 13 residues long. V was cut by 5 bases and J by 7 bases, with 12 bases left in between. The CDR3 DNA reads TGTGCCAGCAGTCCCGGGACCCGGAACACCATATATTTT. It yields the protein CASSPGTRNTIYF.

In its sample, this clonotype was seen many times. The V gene is TRBV29-1, the J gene TRBJ1-2; the D gene is possibly TRBD1 (5 bases). Germline CDR1 and CDR2: SQVTM and ANQGSEA. The CDR3 covers 15 residues. V was cut by 7 bases and J by 0 bases, with 18 bases left in between. CDR3 residues: CSALHPDRSNYGYTF. CDR3 nucleotides: TGCAGCGCCCTACACCCAGACAGATCTAACTATGGCTACACCTTC.

This clonotype was found a few times. The V and J genes are TRBV28 and TRBJ2-5; D may be TRBD1 (5 bases). This CDR3 has 11 amino acids. Germline CDR1 MDHEN, CDR2 SYDVKM. The germline V and J ends were trimmed by 4 bases and 9 bases, with 9 bases remaining between them. The CDR3 sequence: CASSYKGAQYF. The CDR3 DNA reads TGTGCCAGCAGTTATAAAGGGGCCCAGTACTTC.

This clonotype showed up just a few times. V and J are TRBV6-1 and TRBJ2-5; no definite D call. Trimming took off 6 bases at V and 5 bases at J, with 16 bases between the two ends. Germline CDR1 and CDR2: MNHNS and SASEGT. CDR3 length: 14 amino acids. CDR3 residues: CASSPRRTGETQYF. The CDR3 DNA reads TGTGCCAGCAGCCCTCGAAGGACCGGGGAGACCCAGTACTTC.

V gene TRBV7-9 combines with J gene TRBJ1-2; 10 bases line up with TRBD1. The CDR3 totals 15 residues. Trimming cost V 5 bases and J 3 bases; bases outside gene matches: 6. The germline gives CDR1 SEHNR, CDR2 FQNEAQ (reference sequence). The CDR3 region is CASSILGQGDYGYTF. CDR3 coding DNA: TGTGCCAGCAGCATCCTCGGACAGGGGGACTATGGCTACACCTTC.